This T cell receptor beta chain was found in a study of vaccination effects on CD4 cells after COVID-19. At the level of the study: Samples were taken post-vaccine, and their median timing was 72 days after the second dose. General study findings and limits: Convalescent patients were scarce, and early post-infection timepoints were absent.

On this clone: As yet, its antigen is unknown.

Measured with immunoSEQ multiplex PCR; TCRdb has only the in-frame clones, and not every one. The sample has about 61,000 clones; approximately 73% are singletons. CD4+ T cells specific for antigen were expanded with viral peptide pools by the ViraFEST assay before sequencing. Once cultured for roughly ten days, the cells underwent separation to obtain CD4+ T cells. Two-dose vaccination with either BNT162b2 or mRNA-1273 was given to the participants. V lost 0 bases and J lost 3, with 9 bases in between. The CDR3 runs 14 residues. CDR1 is SGHRS, CDR2 YFSETQ, per germline. The TCR sequence derives from a human donor who received a COVID-19 vaccine. This chain links TRBV5-1 with TRBJ1-1, with unresolved D. Here the sequenced sample was CD4+ T cells from PBMCs cultured with HCoV-229E spike peptides, taken after COVID-19 vaccination. The DNA for the CDR3 is TGCGCCAGCAGCTTGGTTCGGGCGGACACTGAAGCTTTCTTT. It translates to CASSLVRADTEAFF.